This T cell receptor (beta chain) appears in the sequencing data of a study of T cell responses to AZD1222 COVID-19 vaccine. Study-wide findings and caveats: Mostly white British, mostly female donors; authors suggested clonal diversity may be underestimated. Repertoires were sampled only after the peak T cell response.

Concerning this clone: The antigen remains unidentified.

The method was immunoSEQ multiplex PCR; TCRdb's version includes in-frame clones alone and lacks a portion of them. The data hold more than 80,000 clones, with 92% observed a single time. CDR3 length: 12 amino acids. The V and J ends lost 0 bases and 6 bases respectively, with 3 bases between them. Germline V gene sequence: CDR1 SGHNT, CDR2 YYREEE (reference sequence). This TCR came from an adult who received the AZD1222 COVID-19 vaccine. The chain has TRBV5-4 and TRBJ2-2; D not certain. The material was peripheral blood, obtained 28 days after the second AZD1222 dose. CDR3 coding DNA: TGTGCCAGCAGCTTGGCCTCCGGGGAGCTGTTTTTT. It encodes CASSLASGELFF.